The entry below gives a single T cell receptor beta chain sequence along with its context. CDR3 length: 16 residues. V gave up 6 bases and J gave up 7 bases; unmatched junction bases: 10. Germline V CDR1 and CDR2: SGHTA, FQGNSA. Method: immunoSEQ multiplex PCR; TCRdb's copy keeps in-frame clones and lacks some. The data contain around 260,000 clones, more than 85% of them singletons. These data come from a study of blood T cell repertoires in COVID-19. This TCR came from a man aged 25-45 years with acute or convalescent COVID-19. V and J are TRBV7-2 and TRBJ2-1; 12 nucleotides align to TRBD2. Sequences were obtained from peripheral blood. The DNA for the CDR3 is TGTGCCAGCAGTCCAGGCAAGACTAGCGGGAGTAATGAGCAGTTCTTC. It translates to CASSPGKTSGSNEQFF.